A selection of T cell receptor beta chains follows, all from one sample in a study of T cells in Graves' hyperthyroidism and ophthalmopathy. In TCRdb, the multiplex PCR reads were re-called with MiXCR into one record per CDR3 protein. The table shows more than 250,000 distinct CDR3 sequences, with 12% to 15% occurring only once. Sequencing was performed on blood. Every receptor here comes from a woman in her 50s with Graves' hyperthyroidism that later progressed to Graves' ophthalmopathy. Both conserved end residues are part of each CDR3. A D gene is named only where the DNA matches it firmly. Expanded clones are given a class, and other clones once, few, many or no size at all.

-	TRBD2	TRBJ2-2	TRBV9	TGTGCCAGCAGCGCAGCGGGAGCGTTGGTCGGGGAGCTGTTTTTT	CASSAAGALVGELFF
-	-	TRBJ1-2	TRBV15	TGTGCCACCAGCAGAGACGCGCAGGGCTATGGCTACGCCTTC	CATSRDAQGYGYAF
many	TRBD2	TRBJ2-5	TRBV27	TGTGCCAGCAGTGGGGGAGCGGGAAGGGAGACCCAGTACTTC	CASSGGAGRETQYF
many	TRBD2	TRBJ2-3	TRBV20-1	TGCAGTGCGAAGAGCGGGATGACAGATACGCAGTATTTT	CSAKSGMTDTQYF
many	-	TRBJ2-7	TRBV28	TGTGCCAGCAGTCCCTTTAGGGCTAGCGTCGAGCAGTACTTC	CASSPFRASVEQYF
-	TRBD1	TRBJ2-5	TRBV28	TGTGCCAGCAGTTTATCGGACAGGGTGGCAGAGACCCAGTACTTC	CASSLSDRVAETQYF
many	-	TRBJ1-4	TRBV18	TGTGCCAGCTCACCGAGGGCAGGAACTAATGAAAAACTGTTTTTT	CASSPRAGTNEKLFF
few	-	TRBJ1-1	TRBV5-5	TGTGCCAGCAGCCCGGGGGACAAGAGTAGGAAAAACACTGAAGCTTTCTTT	CASSPGDKSRKNTEAFF
many	-	TRBJ2-2	TRBV7-2	TGTGCCAGCAGCTTAGACCCGAGGGTTTCAGCGAACACCGGGGAGCTGTTTTTT	CASSLDPRVSANTGELFF
few	TRBD2	TRBJ2-7	TRBV20-1	TGCAGTGCTCAAACGGGACTAGCGGGAGGTGTCTACGAGCAGTACTTC	CSAQTGLAGGVYEQYF
many	TRBD1	TRBJ1-6	TRBV10-3	TGTGCCATCAGTGGGACAGGGAGTTCACCCCTCCACTTT	CAISGTGSSPLHF
many	-	TRBJ1-1	TRBV5-1	TGCGCCAGCAGCCCTGACAGGATCGACACTGAAGCTTTCTTT	CASSPDRIDTEAFF
few	-	TRBJ1-1	TRBV24-1	TGTGCCACCAGTGATTCCAGGGTCGGGAACACTGAAGCTTTCTTT	CATSDSRVGNTEAFF
-	-	TRBJ1-1	TRBV5-1	TGCGCCAGCAGCCGGGATCCGAACACTGAAGCTTTCTTT	CASSRDPNTEAFF
many	-	TRBJ2-3	TRBV7-6	TGTGCCAGCAGCTTAGTCCAAATGAATACGCAGTATTTT	CASSLVQMNTQYF
many	-	TRBJ2-7	TRBV12-3/TRBV12-4	TGTGCCAGCAGTCCGACGACAGATCCACACTCCTACGAGCAGTACTTC	CASSPTTDPHSYEQYF
many	-	TRBJ2-7	TRBV28	TGTGCCAGCAGTTTCAGGCCTTCGAGCTCCTACGAGCAGTACTTC	CASSFRPSSSYEQYF
many	-	TRBJ2-7	TRBV2	TGTGCCAGCAGTGTTCGAGGCTTACCGGGAGAGCAGTACTTC	CASSVRGLPGEQYF
many	-	TRBJ1-1	TRBV7-3	TGTGCCAGCAGCTTAAAGCGTTGGGAGGCGGCTTTCTTT	CASSLKRWEAAFF
many	-	TRBJ1-1	TRBV12-3/TRBV12-4	TGTGCCAGCACCCCCCCTGGACGTGGGACTGAAGCTTTCTTT	CASTPPGRGTEAFF
-	TRBD2	TRBJ2-7	TRBV6-1	TGTGCCAGCAGTGGGACTAGCGGCTTGGGGGAGCAGTACTTC	CASSGTSGLGEQYF
-	TRBD1	TRBJ1-4	TRBV19	TGTGCCAGTAGTAGGGACAGGGACCCAGAAAAACTGTTTTTT	CASSRDRDPEKLFF
many	TRBD1	TRBJ1-5	TRBV28	TGTGCCAGCAGGGGCGGGACAGTCAATCAGCCCCAGCATTTT	CASRGGTVNQPQHF
many	-	TRBJ1-1	TRBV20-1	TGCAGTGCTGGTCGTTCCGCCACTGAAGCTTTCTTT	CSAGRSATEAFF
many	-	TRBJ2-2	TRBV6-1	TGTGCCAGCACGAGCAACACCGGGGAGCTGTTTTTT	CASTSNTGELFF
-	TRBD2	TRBJ2-3	TRBV9	TGTGCCAGCAGCGCGCTTAGCGGGACCACTCTCACAGATACGCAGTATTTT	CASSALSGTTLTDTQYF
-	-	TRBJ1-5	TRBV2	TGTGCCAGCAGTGAAGATTCACAGGGAAGCCTCAATCAGCCCCAGCATTTT	CASSEDSQGSLNQPQHF
many	-	TRBJ1-2	TRBV24-1	TGTGCCACCAGTGATTTCGACAGCTATGGCTACACCTTC	CATSDFDSYGYTF
few	TRBD2	TRBJ2-7	TRBV6-2/TRBV6-3	TGTGCCAGCAGTTCCCGGACTAGACTTTACGAGCAGTACTTC	CASSSRTRLYEQYF
-	-	TRBJ2-2	TRBV27	TGTGCCAGCAGGCGGCCAGGACCGAACACCGGGGAGCTGTTTTTT	CASRRPGPNTGELFF
many	TRBD2	TRBJ2-7	TRBV7-2	TGTGCCAGCAGCTTAGTTGGGAGGGGTGTACGCGGCCACGAGCAGTACTTC	CASSLVGRGVRGHEQYF
many	-	TRBJ2-7	TRBV27	TGTGCCAGCAAAAGGACTGGGGCCTACGAGCAGTACTTC	CASKRTGAYEQYF
many	-	TRBJ2-6	TRBV12-3/TRBV12-4	TGTGCCAGCTCAGCCTCTGGGGCCAACGTCCTGACTTTC	CASSASGANVLTF
few	-	TRBJ2-2	TRBV29-1	TGCAGCGTTTACCGGGGTGGATACCCCGGGGAGCTGTTTTTT	CSVYRGGYPGELFF
many	-	TRBJ2-1	TRBV6-1	TGTGCCAGCAATGACCTTTGGGATAAGCAGTTCTTC	CASNDLWDKQFF
many	-	TRBJ2-1	TRBV24-1	TGTGCCACCAGTGAAATCGCCGAGGGAGGAGTCTCCAATGAGCAGTTCTTC	CATSEIAEGGVSNEQFF
-	-	TRBJ1-1	TRBV3-1	TGTGCCAGCAGCCAAAAGGCAGGGTCGGCCACTGAAGCTTTCTTT	CASSQKAGSATEAFF
many	TRBD2	TRBJ2-7	TRBV11-2	TGTGCCAGCAGCCGAGGTACTAGCGGGAGCCCCTACGAGCAGTACTTC	CASSRGTSGSPYEQYF
many	-	TRBJ1-2	TRBV29-1	TGCAGCGTTGGCCCTCAAGGACACTATGGCTACACCTTC	CSVGPQGHYGYTF
many	-	TRBJ2-3	TRBV29-1	TGCAGCACCCGCCCGGACCACGTCACAGATACGCAGTATTTT	CSTRPDHVTDTQYF
-	-	TRBJ1-5	TRBV7-2	TGTGCCAGCAGCTTTCAACACGTGGGTGGTCAGCCCCAGCATTTT	CASSFQHVGGQPQHF
few	-	TRBJ2-2	TRBV20-1	TGCAGTGCTAGATCCTCCGGGGAGCTGTTTTTT	CSARSSGELFF
many	-	TRBJ2-5	TRBV20-1	TGCAGTGCTAGAGATAGACTAGGGGCCCAAGAGACCCAGTACTTC	CSARDRLGAQETQYF
-	TRBD2	TRBJ2-1	TRBV28	TGTGCCAGCAGTACGGCTAGCGGGAGGAGTCCCTACAATGAGCAGTTCTTC	CASSTASGRSPYNEQFF
many	TRBD2	TRBJ2-1	TRBV6-1	TGTGCCAGCAGTCCCGGGACTAGTTTACGCAATGAGCAGTTCTTC	CASSPGTSLRNEQFF
few	-	TRBJ1-3	TRBV29-1	TGCAGCGTGCTGGTGGACACCATATATTTT	CSVLVDTIYF
many	TRBD1	TRBJ1-2	TRBV12-5	TGTGCTAGTGGTTTGGCCTACAGGGGCCTAGGGGGCTACACCTTC	CASGLAYRGLGGYTF
many	-	TRBJ2-1	TRBV6-1	TGTGCCAGCAGTTATCGTGGGACGCAGGATGAGCAGTTCTTC	CASSYRGTQDEQFF
many	TRBD1	TRBJ1-1	TRBV27	TGTGCCAGCAGTTCGCGCGACGGACAGGCCCGCGAAGCTTTCTTT	CASSSRDGQAREAFF
many	TRBD2	TRBJ2-1	TRBV5-1	TGCGCCAGCAGTCGGAGGGCGGGAGAAGAGGGGAATGAGCAGTTCTTC	CASSRRAGEEGNEQFF
once	-	TRBJ2-2	TRBV18	TGTGCCAGCTCAAGGGACGCTAACACCGGGGAGCTGTTTTTT	CASSRDANTGELFF
few	-	TRBJ1-5	TRBV7-8	TGTGCCAGCAGCTTCCAACAGGGTCTAGGGCAGCCCCAGCATTTT	CASSFQQGLGQPQHF
many	-	TRBJ1-2	TRBV6-1	TGTGCCAGCACCGGTGGTCTTGACTATGGCTACACCTTC	CASTGGLDYGYTF
many	-	TRBJ1-2	TRBV10-2	TGCGCCAGCAGTGATTGGGCCGGAGACTATGGCTACACCTTC	CASSDWAGDYGYTF
many	TRBD1	TRBJ2-7	TRBV18	TGTGCCAGCTCACGAACCGCCGAACAGGGGTCGTACGAGCAGTACTTC	CASSRTAEQGSYEQYF
many	TRBD1	TRBJ2-7	TRBV5-1	TGCGCCAGCAGCTTGGCGAGGACAGGGGCGACCTACGAGCAGTACTTC	CASSLARTGATYEQYF
many	-	TRBJ2-1	TRBV5-1	TGCGCCAGCAGCTTGCAGCGGAACAATGAGCAGTTCTTC	CASSLQRNNEQFF